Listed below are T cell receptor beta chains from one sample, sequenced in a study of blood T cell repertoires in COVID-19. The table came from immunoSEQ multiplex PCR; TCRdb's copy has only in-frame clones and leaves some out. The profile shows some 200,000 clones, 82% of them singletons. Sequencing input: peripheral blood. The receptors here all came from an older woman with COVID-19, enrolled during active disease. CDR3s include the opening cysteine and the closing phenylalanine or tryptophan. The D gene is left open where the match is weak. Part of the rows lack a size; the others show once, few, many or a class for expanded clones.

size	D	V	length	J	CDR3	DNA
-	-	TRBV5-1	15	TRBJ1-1	CASSLMGAVNTEAFF	TGCGCCAGCAGCTTGATGGGGGCGGTGAACACTGAAGCTTTCTTT
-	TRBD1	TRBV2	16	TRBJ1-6	CASSGDRGIYNSPLHF	TGTGCCAGCAGTGGGGACAGGGGGATTTATAATTCACCCCTCCACTTT
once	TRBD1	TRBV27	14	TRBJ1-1	CASRRTGQNTEAFF	TGTGCCAGCAGACGGACAGGGCAGAACACTGAAGCTTTCTTT
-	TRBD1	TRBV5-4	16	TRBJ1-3	CASSLDGGGVGNTIYF	TGTGCCAGCAGCTTGGATGGAGGGGGCGTAGGAAACACCATATATTTT
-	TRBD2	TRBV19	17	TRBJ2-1	CASSTGLAGGPFPEQFF	TGTGCCAGTAGTACCGGACTAGCGGGAGGGCCGTTCCCTGAGCAGTTCTTC
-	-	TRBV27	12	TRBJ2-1	CASSLLGTEQFF	TGTGCCAGCAGTTTATTGGGCACTGAGCAGTTCTTC
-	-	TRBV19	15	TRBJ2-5	CASKSGQNIQETQYF	TGTGCCAGTAAATCGGGACAAAATATCCAAGAGACCCAGTACTTC
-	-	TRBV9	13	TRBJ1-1	CASSVGSLTEAFF	TGTGCCAGCAGCGTAGGCAGTCTCACTGAAGCTTTCTTT
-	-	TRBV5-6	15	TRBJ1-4	CASSLIRRGGEKLFF	TGTGCCAGCAGCTTGATCCGAAGGGGAGGTGAAAAACTGTTTTTT
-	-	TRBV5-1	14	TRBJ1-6	CASSLVEDNSPLHF	TGCGCCAGCAGCTTGGTGGAGGATAATTCACCCCTCCACTTT
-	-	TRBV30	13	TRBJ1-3	CAWRPRGGNTIYF	TGTGCCTGGCGACCCCGGGGGGGAAACACCATATATTTT
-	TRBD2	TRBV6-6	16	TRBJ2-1	CASSMGLAGERSEQFF	TGTGCCAGCAGTATGGGACTAGCGGGAGAAAGGAGTGAGCAGTTCTTC
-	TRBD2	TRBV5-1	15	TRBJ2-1	CASSLSGTSGNEQFF	TGCGCCAGCAGCCTGTCCGGGACTAGCGGTAATGAGCAGTTCTTC
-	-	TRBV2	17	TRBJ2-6	CASSFGGSISGANVLTF	TGTGCCAGCAGTTTTGGAGGGAGCATCTCTGGGGCCAACGTCCTGACTTTC